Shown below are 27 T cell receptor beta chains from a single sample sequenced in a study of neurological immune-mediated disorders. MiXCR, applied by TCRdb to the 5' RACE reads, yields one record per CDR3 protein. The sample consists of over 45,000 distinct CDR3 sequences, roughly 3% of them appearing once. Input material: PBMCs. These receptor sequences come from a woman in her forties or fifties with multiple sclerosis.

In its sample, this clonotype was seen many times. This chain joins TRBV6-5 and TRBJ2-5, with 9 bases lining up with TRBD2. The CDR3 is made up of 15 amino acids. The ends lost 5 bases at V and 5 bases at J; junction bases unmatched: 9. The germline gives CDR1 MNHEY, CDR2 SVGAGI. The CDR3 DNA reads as TGTGCCAGCAGTCCTGGACTAGCGAGGGGGGAGACCCAGTACTTC. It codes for CASSPGLARGETQYF.

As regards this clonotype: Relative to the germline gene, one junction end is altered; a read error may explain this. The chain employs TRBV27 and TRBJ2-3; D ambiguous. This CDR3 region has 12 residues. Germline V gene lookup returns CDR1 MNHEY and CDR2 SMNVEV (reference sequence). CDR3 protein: CDSSRGTDTQYF. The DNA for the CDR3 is TGTGACAGCAGTAGAGGCACAGATACGCAGTATTTT.

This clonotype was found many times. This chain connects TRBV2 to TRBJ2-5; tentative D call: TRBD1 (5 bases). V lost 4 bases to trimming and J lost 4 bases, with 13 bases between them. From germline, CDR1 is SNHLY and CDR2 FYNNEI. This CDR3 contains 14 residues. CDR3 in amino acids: CASSGIRGRETQYF. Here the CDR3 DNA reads TGTGCCAGCAGTGGGATAAGGGGCAGAGAGACCCAGTACTTC.

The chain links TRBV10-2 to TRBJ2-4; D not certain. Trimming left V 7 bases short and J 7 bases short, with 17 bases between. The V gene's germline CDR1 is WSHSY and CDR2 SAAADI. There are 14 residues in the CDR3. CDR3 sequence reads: CASTTAILANIQYF. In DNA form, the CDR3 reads TGCGCCAGCACGACCGCCATCCTTGCGAACATTCAGTACTTC.

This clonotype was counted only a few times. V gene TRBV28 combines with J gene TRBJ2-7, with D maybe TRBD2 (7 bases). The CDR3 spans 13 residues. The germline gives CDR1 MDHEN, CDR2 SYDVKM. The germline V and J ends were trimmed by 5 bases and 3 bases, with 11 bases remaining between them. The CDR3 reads CASSRGAYYEQYF. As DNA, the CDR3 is TGTGCCAGCAGTCGGGGGGCCTACTACGAGCAGTACTTC. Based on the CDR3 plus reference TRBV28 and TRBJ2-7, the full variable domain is DVKVTQSSRYLVKRTGEKVFLECVQDMDHENMFWYRQDPGLGLRLIYFSYDVKMKEKGDIPEGYSVSREKKERFSLILESASTNQTSMYLCASSRGAYYEQYFGPGTRLTVT.

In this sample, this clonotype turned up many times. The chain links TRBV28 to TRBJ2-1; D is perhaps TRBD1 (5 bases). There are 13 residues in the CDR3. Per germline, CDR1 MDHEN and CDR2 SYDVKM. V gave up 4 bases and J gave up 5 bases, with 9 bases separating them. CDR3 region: CASSYQGNNEQFF. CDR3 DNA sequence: TGTGCCAGCAGTTATCAGGGAAACAATGAGCAGTTCTTC.

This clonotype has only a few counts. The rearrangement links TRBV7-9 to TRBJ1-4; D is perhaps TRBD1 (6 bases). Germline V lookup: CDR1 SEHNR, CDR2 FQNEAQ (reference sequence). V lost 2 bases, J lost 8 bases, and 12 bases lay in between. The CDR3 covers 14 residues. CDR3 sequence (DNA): TGTGCCAGCAGCTTAATGGGGGCGGAAGAAAAACTGTTTTTT. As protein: CASSLMGAEEKLFF.

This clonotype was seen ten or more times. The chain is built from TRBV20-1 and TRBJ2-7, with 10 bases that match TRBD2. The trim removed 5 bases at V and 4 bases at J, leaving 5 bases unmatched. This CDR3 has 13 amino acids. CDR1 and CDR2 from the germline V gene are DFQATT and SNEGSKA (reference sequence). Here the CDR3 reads CSAYTSGKYEQYF. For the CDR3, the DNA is TGCAGTGCTTACACTAGCGGGAAATACGAGCAGTACTTC.

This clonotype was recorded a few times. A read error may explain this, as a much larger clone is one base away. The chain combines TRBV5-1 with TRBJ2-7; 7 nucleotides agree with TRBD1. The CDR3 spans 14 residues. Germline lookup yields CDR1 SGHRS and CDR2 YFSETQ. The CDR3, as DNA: TGCGCCAGCAGCATCCTGACAGGGAGCTACGAGAAGTACTTC. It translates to CASSILTGSYEKYF.

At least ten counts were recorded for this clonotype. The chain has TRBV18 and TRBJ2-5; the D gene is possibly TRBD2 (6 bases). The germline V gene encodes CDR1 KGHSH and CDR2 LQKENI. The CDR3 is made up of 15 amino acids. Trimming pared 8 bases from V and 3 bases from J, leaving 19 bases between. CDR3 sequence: CASRFSGYLEETQYF. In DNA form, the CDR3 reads TGTGCCAGCCGTTTTAGCGGCTATTTGGAAGAGACCCAGTACTTC.

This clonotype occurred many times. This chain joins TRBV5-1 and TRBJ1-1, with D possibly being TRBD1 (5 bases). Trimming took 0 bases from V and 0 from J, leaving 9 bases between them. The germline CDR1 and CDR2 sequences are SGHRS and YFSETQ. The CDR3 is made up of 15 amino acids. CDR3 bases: TGCGCCAGCAGCTTGGTGGGGGGTCTGAACACTGAAGCTTTCTTT. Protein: CASSLVGGLNTEAFF.

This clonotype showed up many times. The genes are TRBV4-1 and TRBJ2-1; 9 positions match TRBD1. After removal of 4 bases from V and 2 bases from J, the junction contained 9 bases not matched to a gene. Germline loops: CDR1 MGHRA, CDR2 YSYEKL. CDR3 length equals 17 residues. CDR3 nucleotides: TGCGCCAGCAGCCGACCCCGGGACAGGGTAGCCTACAATGAGCAGTTCTTC. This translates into CASSRPRDRVAYNEQFF.

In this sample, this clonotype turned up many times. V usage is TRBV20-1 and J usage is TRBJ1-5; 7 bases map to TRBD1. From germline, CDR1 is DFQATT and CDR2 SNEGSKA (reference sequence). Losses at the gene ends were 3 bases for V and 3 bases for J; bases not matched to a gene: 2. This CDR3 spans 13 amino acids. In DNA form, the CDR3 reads TGCAGTGCTAGGACAGGGAACAATCAGCCCCAGCATTTT. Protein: CSARTGNNQPQHF.

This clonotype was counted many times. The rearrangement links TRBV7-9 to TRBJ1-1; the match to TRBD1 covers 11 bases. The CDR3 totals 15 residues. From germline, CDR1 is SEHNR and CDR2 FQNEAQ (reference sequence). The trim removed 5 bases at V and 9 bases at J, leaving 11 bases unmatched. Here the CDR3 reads CASSLSGTGGTQAFF. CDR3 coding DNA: TGTGCCAGCAGCCTCTCCGGGACAGGGGGTACCCAAGCTTTCTTT.

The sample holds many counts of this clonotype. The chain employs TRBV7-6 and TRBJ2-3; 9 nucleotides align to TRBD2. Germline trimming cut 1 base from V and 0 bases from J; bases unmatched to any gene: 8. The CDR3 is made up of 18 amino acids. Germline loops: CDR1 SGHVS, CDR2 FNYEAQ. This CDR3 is CASSLVLAGSKSTDTQYF. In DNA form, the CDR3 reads TGTGCCAGCAGCTTAGTCCTAGCGGGGAGTAAAAGCACAGATACGCAGTATTTT.

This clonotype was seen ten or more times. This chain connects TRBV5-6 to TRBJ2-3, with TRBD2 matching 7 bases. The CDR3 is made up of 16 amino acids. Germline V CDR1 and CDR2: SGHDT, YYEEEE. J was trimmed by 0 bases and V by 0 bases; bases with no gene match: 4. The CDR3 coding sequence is TGTGCCAGCAGCTTGGCCGGGACTACCAGCACAGATACGCAGTATTTT. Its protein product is CASSLAGTTSTDTQYF.

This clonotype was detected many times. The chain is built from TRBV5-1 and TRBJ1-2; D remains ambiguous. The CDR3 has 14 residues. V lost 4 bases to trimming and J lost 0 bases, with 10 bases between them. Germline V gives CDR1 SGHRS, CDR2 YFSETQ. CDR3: CASSTGSTNYGYTF. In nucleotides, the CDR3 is TGCGCCAGCAGCACCGGGTCAACTAACTATGGCTACACCTTC.

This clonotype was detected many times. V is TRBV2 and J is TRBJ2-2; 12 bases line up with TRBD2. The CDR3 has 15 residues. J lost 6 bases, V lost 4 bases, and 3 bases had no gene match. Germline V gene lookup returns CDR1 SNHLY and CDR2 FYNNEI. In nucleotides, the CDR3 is TGTGCCAGCAGTGCTTCTAGCGGGAGGGCCGGGGAGCTGTTTTTT. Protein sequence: CASSASSGRAGELFF.

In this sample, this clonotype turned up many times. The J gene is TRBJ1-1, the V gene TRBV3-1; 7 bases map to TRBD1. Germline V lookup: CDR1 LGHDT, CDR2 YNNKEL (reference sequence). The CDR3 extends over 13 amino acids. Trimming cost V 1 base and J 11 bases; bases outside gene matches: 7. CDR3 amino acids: CASSQGQTGAAFF. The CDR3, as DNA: TGTGCCAGCAGCCAAGGACAAACAGGGGCCGCTTTCTTT.

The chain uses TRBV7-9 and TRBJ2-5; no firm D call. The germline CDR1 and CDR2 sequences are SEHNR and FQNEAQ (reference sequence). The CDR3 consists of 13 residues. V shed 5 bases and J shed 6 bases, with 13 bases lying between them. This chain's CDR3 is CASSPRPGQTQYF. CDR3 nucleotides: TGTGCCAGCAGCCCCCGACCCGGACAGACCCAGTACTTC.

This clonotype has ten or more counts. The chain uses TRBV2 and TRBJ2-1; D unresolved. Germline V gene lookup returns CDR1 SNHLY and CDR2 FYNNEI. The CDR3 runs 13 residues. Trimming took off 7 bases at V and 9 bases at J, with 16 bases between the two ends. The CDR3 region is CASNREPTGEQFF. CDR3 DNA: TGTGCCAGCAACCGCGAGCCTACCGGTGAGCAGTTCTTC.

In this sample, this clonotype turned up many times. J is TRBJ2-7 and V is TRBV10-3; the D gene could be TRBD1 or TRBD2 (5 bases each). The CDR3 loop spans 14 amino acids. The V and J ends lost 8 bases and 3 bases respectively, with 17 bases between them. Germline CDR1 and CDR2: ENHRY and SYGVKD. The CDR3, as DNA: TGTGCCATCGCCTCCTTAGGGACCGTCTACGAGCAGTACTTC. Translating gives CAIASLGTVYEQYF.

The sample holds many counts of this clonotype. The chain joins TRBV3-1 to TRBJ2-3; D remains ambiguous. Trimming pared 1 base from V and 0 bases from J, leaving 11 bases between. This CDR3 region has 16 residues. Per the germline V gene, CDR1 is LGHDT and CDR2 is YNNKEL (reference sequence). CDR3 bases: TGTGCCAGCAGCCAAGGGGTGAGGCAGAGCACAGATACGCAGTATTTT. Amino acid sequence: CASSQGVRQSTDTQYF.

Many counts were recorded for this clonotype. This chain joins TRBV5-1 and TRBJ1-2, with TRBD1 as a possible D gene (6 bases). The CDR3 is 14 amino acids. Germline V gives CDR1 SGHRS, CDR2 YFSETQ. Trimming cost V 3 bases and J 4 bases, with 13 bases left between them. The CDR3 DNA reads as TGCGCCAGCAGCTCACGGACAGCCAGCTATGGCTACACCTTC. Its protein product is CASSSRTASYGYTF.

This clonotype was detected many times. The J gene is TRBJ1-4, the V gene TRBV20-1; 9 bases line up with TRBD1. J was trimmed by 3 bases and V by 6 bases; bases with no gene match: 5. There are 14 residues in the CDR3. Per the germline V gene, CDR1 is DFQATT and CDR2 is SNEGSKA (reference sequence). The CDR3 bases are TGCAGTGCCAAAAGGGACAGGGCTAATGAAAAACTGTTTTTT. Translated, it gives CSAKRDRANEKLFF.

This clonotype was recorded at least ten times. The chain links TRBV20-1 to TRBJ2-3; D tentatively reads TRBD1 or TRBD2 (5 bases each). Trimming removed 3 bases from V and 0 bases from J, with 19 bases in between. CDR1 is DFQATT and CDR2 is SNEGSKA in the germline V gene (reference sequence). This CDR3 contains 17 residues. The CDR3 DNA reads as TGCAGTGCTAGTGGGGGTTACGGTGACACTAGCACAGATACGCAGTATTTT. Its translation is CSASGGYGDTSTDTQYF.

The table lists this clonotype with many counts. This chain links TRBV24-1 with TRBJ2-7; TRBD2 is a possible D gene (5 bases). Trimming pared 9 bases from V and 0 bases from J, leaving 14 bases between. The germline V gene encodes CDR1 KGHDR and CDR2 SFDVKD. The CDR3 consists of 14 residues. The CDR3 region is CATPGSGSSYEQYV. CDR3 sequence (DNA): TGTGCCACCCCGGGGAGTGGGAGCTCCTACGAGCAGTACGTC.